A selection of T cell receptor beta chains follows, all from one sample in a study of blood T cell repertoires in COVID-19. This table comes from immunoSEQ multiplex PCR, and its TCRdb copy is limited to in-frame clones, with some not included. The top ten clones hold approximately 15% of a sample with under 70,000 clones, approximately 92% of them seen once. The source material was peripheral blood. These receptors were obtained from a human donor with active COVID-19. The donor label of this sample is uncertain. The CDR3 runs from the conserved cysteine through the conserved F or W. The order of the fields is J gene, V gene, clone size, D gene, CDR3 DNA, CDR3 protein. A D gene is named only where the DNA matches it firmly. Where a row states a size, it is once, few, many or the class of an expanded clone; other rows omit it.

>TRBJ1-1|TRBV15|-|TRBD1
TGTGCCACCAGCAGAGATCGACAGGGGGCCTCTGAAGCTTTCTTT
CATSRDRQGASEAFF
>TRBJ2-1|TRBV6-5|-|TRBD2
TGTGCCAGCATCCTTAGCGGGAGGGGGGGTGAGCAGTTCTTC
CASILSGRGGEQFF
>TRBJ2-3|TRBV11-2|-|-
TGTGCCAGCAGCTTAGGCGGCGGCAGCACAGATACGCAGTATTTT
CASSLGGGSTDTQYF
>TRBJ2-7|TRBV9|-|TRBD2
TGTGCCAGCAGCGTGCGGGAGTACACCTACGAGCAGTACTTC
CASSVREYTYEQYF
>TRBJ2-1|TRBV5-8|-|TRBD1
TGTGCCAGCAGCCGAGGAGACAGGGGCTCCTACAATGAGCAGTTCTTC
CASSRGDRGSYNEQFF
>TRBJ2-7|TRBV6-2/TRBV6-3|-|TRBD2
TGTGCCAGCAGTTACTTGGGACTAGCGGGGCTCTACGAGCAGTACTTC
CASSYLGLAGLYEQYF
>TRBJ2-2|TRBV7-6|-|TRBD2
TGTGCCAGCAGCTTAGACCAAGCGGGGGGAGCCGGGGAGCTGTTTTTT
CASSLDQAGGAGELFF
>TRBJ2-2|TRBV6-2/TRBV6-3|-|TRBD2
TGTGCCAGCAGTTGGGAGCGGGGGCGGAACACCGGGGAGCTGTTTTTT
CASSWERGRNTGELFF
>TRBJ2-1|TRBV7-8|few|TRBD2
TGTGCCAGCAGCCGTTCCGGGACTAGCGGGGGGGCTCACAATGAGCAGTTCTTC
CASSRSGTSGGAHNEQFF
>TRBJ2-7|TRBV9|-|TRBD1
TGTGCCAGCAGCGTAGCGGACAGGACCCACTACGAGCAGTACTTC
CASSVADRTHYEQYF
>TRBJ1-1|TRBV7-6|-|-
TGTGCCAGCACCTCGGGGGGAGCGAACACTGAAGCTTTCTTT
CASTSGGANTEAFF
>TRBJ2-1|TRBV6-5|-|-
TGTGCCAGCAGGGCCCCTAGAGAGGGTCGCAATGAGCAGTTCTTC
CASRAPREGRNEQFF
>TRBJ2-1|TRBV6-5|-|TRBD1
TGTGCCAGCAGTATCGGGACAGTAGGCTACAATGAGCAGTTCTTC
CASSIGTVGYNEQFF
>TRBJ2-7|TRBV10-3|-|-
TGTGCCATCGGGGGCTACGGGGCTACCCGCTCCTACGAGCAGTACTTC
CAIGGYGATRSYEQYF
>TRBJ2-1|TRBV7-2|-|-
TGTGCCAGCAGCCGGTCCCTATTCGGGTACAATGAGCAGTTCTTC
CASSRSLFGYNEQFF
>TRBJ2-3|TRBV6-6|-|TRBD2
TGTGCCAGCAGTCGAAAGGGACTAGCGGGGGACCCCACAGATACGCAGTATTTT
CASSRKGLAGDPTDTQYF
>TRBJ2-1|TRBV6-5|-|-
TGTGCCAGCAGTTCAACCTCCGACCTTAGACTCAATGAGCAGTTCTTC
CASSSTSDLRLNEQFF
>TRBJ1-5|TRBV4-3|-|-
TGCGCCAGCAGCCATTCCCGGGGGAGCAATCAGCCCCAGCATTTT
CASSHSRGSNQPQHF
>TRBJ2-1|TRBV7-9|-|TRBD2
TGTGCCAGCAGCACACTCCCAACTAGCGGTTACAATGAGCAGTTCTTC
CASSTLPTSGYNEQFF
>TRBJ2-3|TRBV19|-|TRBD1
TGTGCCAGTAGTATGGACAGGGTGATGTCAGATACGCAGTATTTT
CASSMDRVMSDTQYF
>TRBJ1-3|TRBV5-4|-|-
TGTGCCAGCAGCTTGGGGGGCAAATACTCTGGAAACACCATATATTTT
CASSLGGKYSGNTIYF
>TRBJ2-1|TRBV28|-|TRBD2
TGTGCCAGCACCCCGGGGGGGCGGGGGCGTGAGCAGTTCTTC
CASTPGGRGREQFF
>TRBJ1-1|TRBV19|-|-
TGTGCCAGTAACCCTCGGGCAGGGCCTTTGAACACTGAAGCTTTCTTT
CASNPRAGPLNTEAFF
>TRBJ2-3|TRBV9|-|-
TGTGCCAGCAGCCATATGGCGCGGGCTAGCACAGATACGCAGTATTTT
CASSHMARASTDTQYF
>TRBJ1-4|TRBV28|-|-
TGTGCCAGCAGTTTTAACGGGTTGAAAGGGACACTACATGAAAAACTGTTTTTT
CASSFNGLKGTLHEKLFF
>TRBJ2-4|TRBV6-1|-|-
TGTGCCAGCAGTGAAGACTGGAGTACCAAAAACATTCAGTACTTC
CASSEDWSTKNIQYF
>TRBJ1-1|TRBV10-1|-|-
TGCGCCAGCAGTGCTTACAGGATGAACACTGAAGCTTTCTTT
CASSAYRMNTEAFF
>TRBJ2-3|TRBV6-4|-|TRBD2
TGTGCCAGCAGTGACTCGGCAGCGGGGGGCACAGATACGCAGTATTTT
CASSDSAAGGTDTQYF
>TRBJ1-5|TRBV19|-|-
TGTGCCAGTAGTATAAGTCAGTTTACAGCCAATCAGCCCCAGCATTTT
CASSISQFTANQPQHF
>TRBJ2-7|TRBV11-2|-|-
TGTGCCAGCAGCGTCAAACTAGCCCTTACTCCGTCGAGCTCCTACGAGCAGTACTTC
CASSVKLALTPSSSYEQYF
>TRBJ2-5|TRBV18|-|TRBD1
TGTGCCAGCTCACCGGGACAGGGGGCGCTTGGGGAGACCCAGTACTTC
CASSPGQGALGETQYF
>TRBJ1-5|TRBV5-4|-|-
TGTGCCAGCAGCTTGGCTGGCAATCAGCCCCAGCATTTT
CASSLAGNQPQHF
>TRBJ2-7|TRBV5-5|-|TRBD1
TGTGCCAGCAGCGCCGGACAGGGGTCCTACGAGCAGTACTTC
CASSAGQGSYEQYF
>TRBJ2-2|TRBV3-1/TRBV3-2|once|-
TGTGCCAGCAGCCAACAGGGGTCCGGGGAGCTGTTTTTT
CASSQQGSGELFF
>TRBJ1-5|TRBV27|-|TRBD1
TGTGCCAGCAGTTCCGGGACAGTCGATAGCAATCAGCCCCAGCATTTT
CASSSGTVDSNQPQHF
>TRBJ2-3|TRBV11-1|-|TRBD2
TGTGCCAGCAGCTTACTAGCGGGGGGTCCAAATACGCAGTATTTT
CASSLLAGGPNTQYF
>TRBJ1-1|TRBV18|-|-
TGTGCCAGCTCACCTTCAGCCCTCCAGGGGAACACTGAAGCTTTCTTT
CASSPSALQGNTEAFF
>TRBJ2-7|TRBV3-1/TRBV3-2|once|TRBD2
TGTGCCAGCAGCCAGCTGGGACTAGCGGAGTTCTACGAGCAGTACTTC
CASSQLGLAEFYEQYF
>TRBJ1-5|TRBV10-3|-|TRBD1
TGTGCCATCAGTGCCGGGACAGGGTTTCAGCCCCAGCATTTT
CAISAGTGFQPQHF
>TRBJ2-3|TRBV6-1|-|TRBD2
TGTGCCAGCAGTGAAGAGGGGACTAATCCTCCAGATACGCAGTATTTT
CASSEEGTNPPDTQYF
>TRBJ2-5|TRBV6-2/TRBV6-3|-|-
TGTGCCAGCAGCCCCTCCAGGAAGGATTTTCGGATAGAGACCCAGTACTTC
CASSPSRKDFRIETQYF
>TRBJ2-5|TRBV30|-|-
TGTGCCTGGAGTGGGACCGGGCAGGGCCAAGAGACCCAGTACTTC
CAWSGTGQGQETQYF
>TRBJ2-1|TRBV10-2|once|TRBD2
TGCGCCAGCAGTGAAACTAGCGGGGGCTCCTACAATGAGCAGTTCTTC
CASSETSGGSYNEQFF
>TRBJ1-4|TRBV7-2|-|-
TGTGCCAGCAGCTTAGTACCCTTTCAGGCAACTAATGAAAAACTGTTTTTT
CASSLVPFQATNEKLFF
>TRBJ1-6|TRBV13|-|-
TGTGCCAGCAGCTTAGGCGGGAATTCACCCCTCCACTTT
CASSLGGNSPLHF
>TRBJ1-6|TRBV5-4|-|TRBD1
TGTGCCAGCAGCGAAACAGGGGGCGCAGGGTCACCCCTCCACTTT
CASSETGGAGSPLHF
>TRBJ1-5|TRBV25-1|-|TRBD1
TGTGCCAGCAGTGAAGGGCAGGGGGCCAATCAGCCCCAGCATTTT
CASSEGQGANQPQHF
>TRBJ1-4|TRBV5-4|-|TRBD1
TGTGCCAGCAGCTTGGACCGACAGGGAACCGAAAAACTGTTTTTT
CASSLDRQGTEKLFF
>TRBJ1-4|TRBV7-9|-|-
TGTGCCAGCAGCTTAGCGCGGGGCAATGGTGAAAAACTGTTTTTT
CASSLARGNGEKLFF
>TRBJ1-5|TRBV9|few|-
TGTGCCAGCAGCGTAGCGGGAGATAGCAATCAGCCCCAGCATTTT
CASSVAGDSNQPQHF
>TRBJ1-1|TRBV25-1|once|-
TGTGCCAGCAGCACAGAGAACACTGAAGCTTTCTTT
CASSTENTEAFF
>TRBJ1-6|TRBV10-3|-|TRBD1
TGTGCCACTACAGGGGGCGGAAATTCACCCCTCCACTTT
CATTGGGNSPLHF
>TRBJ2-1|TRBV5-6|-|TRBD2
TGTGCCAGCAGCTTGGACCTCAGACTAGCGGGAGCGGAAGATGAGCAGTTCTTC
CASSLDLRLAGAEDEQFF
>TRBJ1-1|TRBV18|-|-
TGTGCCAGCTCACCACTTCTCGTGAGTGAAGCTTTCTTT
CASSPLLVSEAFF
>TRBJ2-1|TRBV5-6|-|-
TGTGCCAGCACTTCGAGGTACTTGACCTACAATGAGCAGTTCTTC
CASTSRYLTYNEQFF
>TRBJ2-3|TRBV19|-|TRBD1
TGTGCCAGTAGTTCCCGGACAGGAGGTAGTCTCTGGACAGATACGCAGTATTTT
CASSSRTGGSLWTDTQYF
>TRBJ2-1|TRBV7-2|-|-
TGTGCCAGCAGCTTTAGGGGGACGGGGTGGGTATCCTACAATGAGCAGTTCTTC
CASSFRGTGWVSYNEQFF